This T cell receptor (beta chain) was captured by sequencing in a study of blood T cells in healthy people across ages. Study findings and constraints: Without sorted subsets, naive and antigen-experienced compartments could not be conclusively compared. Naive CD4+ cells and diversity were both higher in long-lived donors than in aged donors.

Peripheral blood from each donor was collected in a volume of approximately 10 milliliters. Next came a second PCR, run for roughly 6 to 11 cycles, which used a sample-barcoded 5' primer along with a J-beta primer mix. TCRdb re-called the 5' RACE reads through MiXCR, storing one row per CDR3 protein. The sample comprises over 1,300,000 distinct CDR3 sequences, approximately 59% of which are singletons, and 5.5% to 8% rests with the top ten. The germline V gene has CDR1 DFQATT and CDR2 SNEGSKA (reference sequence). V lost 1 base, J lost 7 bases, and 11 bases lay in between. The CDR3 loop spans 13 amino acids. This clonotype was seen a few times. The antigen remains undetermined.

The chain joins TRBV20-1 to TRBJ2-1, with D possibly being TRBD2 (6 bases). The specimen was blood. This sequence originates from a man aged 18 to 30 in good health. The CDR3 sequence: CSARVGTWNEQFF. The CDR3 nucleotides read TGCAGTGCTAGAGTCGGGACTTGGAATGAGCAGTTCTTC.